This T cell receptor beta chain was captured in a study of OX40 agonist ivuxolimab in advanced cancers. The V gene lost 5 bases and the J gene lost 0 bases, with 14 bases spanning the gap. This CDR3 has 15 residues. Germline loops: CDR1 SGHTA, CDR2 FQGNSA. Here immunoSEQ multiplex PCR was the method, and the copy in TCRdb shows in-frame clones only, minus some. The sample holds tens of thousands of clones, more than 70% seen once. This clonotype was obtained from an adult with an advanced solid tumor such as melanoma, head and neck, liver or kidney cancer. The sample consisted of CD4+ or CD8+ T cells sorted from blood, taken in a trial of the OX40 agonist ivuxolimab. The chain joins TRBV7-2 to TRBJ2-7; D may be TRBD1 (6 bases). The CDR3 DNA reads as TGTGCCAGCAGCGACAGGAGAACAGACTCCTACGAGCAGTACTTC. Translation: CASSDRRTDSYEQYF.